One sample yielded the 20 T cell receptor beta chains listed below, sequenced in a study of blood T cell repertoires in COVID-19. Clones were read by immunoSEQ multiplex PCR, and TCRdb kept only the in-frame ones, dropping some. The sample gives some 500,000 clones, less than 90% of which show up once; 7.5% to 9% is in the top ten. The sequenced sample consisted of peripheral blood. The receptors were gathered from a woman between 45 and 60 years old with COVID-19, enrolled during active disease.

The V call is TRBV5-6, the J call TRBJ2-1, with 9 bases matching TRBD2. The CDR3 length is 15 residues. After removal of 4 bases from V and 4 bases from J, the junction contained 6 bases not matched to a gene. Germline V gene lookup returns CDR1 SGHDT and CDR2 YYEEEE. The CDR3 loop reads CASSRLTSGYNEQFF. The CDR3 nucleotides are TGTGCCAGCAGCCGCCTGACTAGCGGTTACAATGAGCAGTTCTTC.

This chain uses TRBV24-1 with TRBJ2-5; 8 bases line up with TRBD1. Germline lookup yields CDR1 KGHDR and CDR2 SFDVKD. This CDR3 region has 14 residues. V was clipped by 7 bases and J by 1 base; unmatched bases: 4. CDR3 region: CATSPGTGQETQYF. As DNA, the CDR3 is TGTGCCACCAGCCCCGGGACAGGCCAAGAGACCCAGTACTTC.

The CDR3 nucleotides read TGCGCCAGCAGTCCGCTCCCCATAGCGGGATCCTACGAGCAGTACTTC. It specifies CASSPLPIAGSYEQYF. The chain couples TRBV5-1 to TRBJ2-7; the match to TRBD2 covers 8 bases. Unmatched junction bases numbered 11, after V lost 5 bases and J lost 1 base. The CDR3 consists of 16 residues. Germline lookup yields CDR1 SGHRS and CDR2 YFSETQ. Variable domain in full (rest from reference TRBV5-1 and TRBJ2-7): KAGVTQTPRYLIKTRGQQVTLSCSPISGHRSVSWYQQTPGQGLQFLFEYFSETQRNKGNFPGRFSGRQFSNSRSEMNVSTLELGDSALYLCASSPLPIAGSYEQYFGPGTRLTVT.

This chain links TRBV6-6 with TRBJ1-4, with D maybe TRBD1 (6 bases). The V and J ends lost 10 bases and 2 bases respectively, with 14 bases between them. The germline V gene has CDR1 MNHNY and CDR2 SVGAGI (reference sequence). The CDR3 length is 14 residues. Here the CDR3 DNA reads TGTGCCACCCGGACAGAGGGGACTAATGAAAAACTGTTTTTT. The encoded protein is CATRTEGTNEKLFF.

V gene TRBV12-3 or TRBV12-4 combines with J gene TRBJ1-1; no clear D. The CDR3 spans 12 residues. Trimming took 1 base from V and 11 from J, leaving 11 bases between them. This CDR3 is CASSLETWSAFF. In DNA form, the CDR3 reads TGTGCCAGCAGTTTAGAAACATGGTCGGCTTTCTTT.

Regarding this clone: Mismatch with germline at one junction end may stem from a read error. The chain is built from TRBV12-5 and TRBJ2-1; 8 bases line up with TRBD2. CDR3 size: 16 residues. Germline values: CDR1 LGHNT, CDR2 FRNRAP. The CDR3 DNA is TGTGCTAGTGGCTTGGTAGTCACGGGGGGGCATATTGAGCAGTTCTTC. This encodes CASGLVVTGGHIEQFF.

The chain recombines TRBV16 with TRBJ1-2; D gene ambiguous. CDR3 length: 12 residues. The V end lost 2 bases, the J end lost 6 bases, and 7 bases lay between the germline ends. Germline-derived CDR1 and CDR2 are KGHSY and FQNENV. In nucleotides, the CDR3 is TGTGCCAGCAGCCAAAAGAGGGATGGCTACACCTTC. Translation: CASSQKRDGYTF.

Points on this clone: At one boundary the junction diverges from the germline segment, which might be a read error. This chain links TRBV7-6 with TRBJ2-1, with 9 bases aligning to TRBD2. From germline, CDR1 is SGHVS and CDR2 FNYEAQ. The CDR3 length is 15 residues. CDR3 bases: TGTGCCAGCAGCTTAAAGACTAGCGGCTACAATGATCAGTTCTTC. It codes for CASSLKTSGYNDQFF.

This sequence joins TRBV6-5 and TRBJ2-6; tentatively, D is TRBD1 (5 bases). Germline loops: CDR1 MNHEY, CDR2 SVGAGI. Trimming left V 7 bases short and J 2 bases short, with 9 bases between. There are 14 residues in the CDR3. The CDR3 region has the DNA TGTGCCAGCACCACACAGGCTGGGGCCAACGTCCTGACTTTC. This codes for CASTTQAGANVLTF.

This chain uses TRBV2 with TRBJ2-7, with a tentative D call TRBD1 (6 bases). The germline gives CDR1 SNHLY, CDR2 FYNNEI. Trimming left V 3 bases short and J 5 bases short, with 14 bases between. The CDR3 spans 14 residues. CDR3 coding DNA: TGTGCCAGCAGTGATATGCAGGGGATCCACGAGCAGTACTTC. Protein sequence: CASSDMQGIHEQYF. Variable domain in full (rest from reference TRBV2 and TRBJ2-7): EPEVTQTPSHQVTQMGQEVILRCVPISNHLYFYWYRQILGQKVEFLVSFYNNEISEKSEIFDDQFSVERPDGSNFTLKIRSTKLEDSAMYFCASSDMQGIHEQYFGPGTRLTVT.

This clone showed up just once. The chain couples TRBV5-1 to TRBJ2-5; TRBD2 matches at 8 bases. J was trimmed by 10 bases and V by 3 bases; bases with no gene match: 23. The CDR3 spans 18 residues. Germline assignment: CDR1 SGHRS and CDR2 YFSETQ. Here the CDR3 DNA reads TGCGCCAGCAGCTCCGGCGTTACCATAGCGGGGCCCACTGAGGGCCAGTACTTC. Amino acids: CASSSGVTIAGPTEGQYF.

CDR3 in DNA: TGTGCCACCAGCCCTTCCGGGTCTACTTACACTGAAGCTTTCTTT. This encodes CATSPSGSTYTEAFF. V is TRBV15 and J is TRBJ1-1; no reliable D call. From germline, CDR1 is LNHNV and CDR2 YYDKDF (reference sequence). CDR3 length: 15 residues. Between the trimmed V and J ends, which lost 5 bases and 3 bases, there was a span of 16 bases.

The CDR3 protein is CASGLGVANYGYTF. The CDR3 DNA follows: TGTGCTAGTGGTTTGGGCGTCGCTAACTATGGCTACACCTTC. The chain couples TRBV12-5 to TRBJ1-2; D remains ambiguous. This CDR3 region has 14 residues. CDR1 and CDR2 (germline): LGHNT, FRNRAP. The V gene lost 1 base and the J gene lost 0 bases, with 6 bases spanning the gap.

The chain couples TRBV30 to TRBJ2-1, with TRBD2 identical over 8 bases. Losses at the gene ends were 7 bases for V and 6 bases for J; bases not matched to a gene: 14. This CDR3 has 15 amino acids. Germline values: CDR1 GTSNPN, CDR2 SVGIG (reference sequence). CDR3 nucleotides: TGTGCCTCGGAGAAATCGGGGGGGCCAAGCAATGAGCAGTTCTTC. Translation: CASEKSGGPSNEQFF.

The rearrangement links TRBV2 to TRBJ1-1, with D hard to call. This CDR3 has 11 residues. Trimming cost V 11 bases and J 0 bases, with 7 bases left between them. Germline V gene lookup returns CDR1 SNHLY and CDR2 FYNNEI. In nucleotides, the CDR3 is TGTGCCGCGGGGATGAACACTGAAGCTTTCTTT. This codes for CAAGMNTEAFF.

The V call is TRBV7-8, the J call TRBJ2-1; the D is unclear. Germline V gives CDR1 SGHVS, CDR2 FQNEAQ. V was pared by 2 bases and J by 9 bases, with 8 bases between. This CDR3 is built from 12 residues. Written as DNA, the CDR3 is TGTGCCAGCAGCTTAAATGGCGGTGAGCAGTTCTTC. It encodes CASSLNGGEQFF.

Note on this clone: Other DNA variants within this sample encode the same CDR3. The CDR3 spells CASSLGGSSYNEQFF. CDR3 in DNA: TGTGCCAGCAGCTTAGGCGGGAGCTCCTACAATGAGCAGTTCTTC. The chain uses TRBV5-4 and TRBJ2-1, with TRBD2 matching over 7 bases. Germline CDR1 and CDR2: SGHNT and YYREEE (reference sequence). The junction had 2 bases not matched to a gene; V was cut back by 2 bases and J by 0 bases. The length of the CDR3 is 15 residues. Full variable domain (missing parts from reference TRBV5-4 and TRBJ2-1): ETGVTQSPTHLIKTRGQQVTLRCSSQSGHNTVSWYQQALGQGPQFIFQYYREEENGRGNFPPRFSGLQFPNYSSELNVNALELDDSALYLCASSLGGSSYNEQFFGPGTRLTVL.

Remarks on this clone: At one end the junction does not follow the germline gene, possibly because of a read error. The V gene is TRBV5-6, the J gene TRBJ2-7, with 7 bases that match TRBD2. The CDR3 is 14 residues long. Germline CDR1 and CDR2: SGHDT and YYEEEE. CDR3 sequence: CASRLGMGEGKQYF. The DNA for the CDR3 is TGTGCCAGCAGATTGGGAATGGGGGAGGGAAAGCAGTACTTC.

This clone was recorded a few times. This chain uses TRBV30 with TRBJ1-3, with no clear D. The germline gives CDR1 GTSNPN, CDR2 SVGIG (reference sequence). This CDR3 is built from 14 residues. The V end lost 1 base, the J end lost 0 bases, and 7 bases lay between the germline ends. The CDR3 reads CAWSGGISGNTIYF. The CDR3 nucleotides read TGTGCCTGGAGTGGAGGGATCTCTGGAAACACCATATATTTT.

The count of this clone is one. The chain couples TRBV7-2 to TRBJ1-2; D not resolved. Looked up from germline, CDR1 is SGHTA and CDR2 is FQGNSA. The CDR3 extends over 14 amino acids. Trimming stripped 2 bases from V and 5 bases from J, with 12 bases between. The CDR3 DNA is TGTGCCAGCAGCTTATTACCCACGGTGTATGGCTACACCTTC. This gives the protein CASSLLPTVYGYTF.